The present T cell receptor beta chain was sequenced within a study of early T cells in non-severe SARS-CoV-2 infection (dated by TCRdb to the early 2020s). Regarding the complete study: Because TCR sequencing was done on bulk RNA from unsorted whole blood, the alpha and beta chains could not be paired.

This clonotype was detected ten times or more. Its recognized antigen is unknown. No base quality information exists; no much larger clone differs at one position. The study was a case-control design nested within a healthcare worker cohort in London, UK, with weekly nasopharyngeal swab PCR tests and blood sampling. Healthcare workers were enrolled in the week of the UK lockdown, from 23 to 31 March 2020, and were followed every week for up to roughly 16 weeks. Spanning cysteine to phenylalanine, the CDR3 consists of 16 amino acids. Here the CDR3 DNA is all that survives: 48 bases in frame from base 1. The junction shows trimming of 5 bases on V and 0 bases on J, plus 13 bases between the germline ends. What the work shows at the level of the full study, not this receptor alone: VDJdb matching was skewed toward anti-spike CD8 responses and likely underestimated virus-specific expansions by missing private and CD4 specificities.

To prepare the library, 5' RACE was applied. Instrument used: NextSeq 500. To correct for sequencing error and PCR bias, the TCR library protocol tagged individual cDNA molecules with unique molecular identifiers. Both TCR alpha and beta chains were sequenced, and tight co-correlation was observed between alpha and beta sequence abundances in each sample. The authors processed their data as follows. Decombinator V4 was used to annotate the V gene, J gene and CDR3 of the TCR sequences. Expanded TCRs were defined as changing significantly between any two time points under a Poisson model with p below 0.0001. TCR abundances were normalised to the total number of TCRs sequenced per sample and expressed as counts per million. TRAV1-2 paired with TRAJ12, TRAJ20 or TRAJ33 defined MAIT TCRs, while TRAV10 paired with TRAJ18 defined iNKT TCRs. VDJdb, accessed on 1 November 2021, was searched for TCRs annotated for CMV, EBV and SARS-CoV-2, and TCRs annotated for more than one antigen were excluded. TCRdb reanalyzed the raw reads on its own, using fastp at Q25 for trimming and MiXCR for clone calling, and kept in-frame beta chains. CDR3 protein duplicates are merged, each entry listing the most common genes and DNA. These V and J calls rely on TCRdb rather than the paper's analysis. The sample table lists over 55,000 distinct CDR3 sequences, roughly 12% of them with a count of one. In total, the top ten clones hold about 3.1% of the sample.

The receptor was isolated from an adult who was a healthcare worker with PCR-confirmed SARS-CoV-2 infection or an uninfected control (not recorded which). The specimen sequenced was whole blood. The chain employs TRBV12-3 or TRBV12-4 and TRBJ2-2; no D segment can be confidently identified. CDR3 sequence: CASSRPPGSNTGELFF. The bases are TGTGCCAGCAGTAGACCCCCGGGCTCGAACACCGGGGAGCTGTTTTTT.